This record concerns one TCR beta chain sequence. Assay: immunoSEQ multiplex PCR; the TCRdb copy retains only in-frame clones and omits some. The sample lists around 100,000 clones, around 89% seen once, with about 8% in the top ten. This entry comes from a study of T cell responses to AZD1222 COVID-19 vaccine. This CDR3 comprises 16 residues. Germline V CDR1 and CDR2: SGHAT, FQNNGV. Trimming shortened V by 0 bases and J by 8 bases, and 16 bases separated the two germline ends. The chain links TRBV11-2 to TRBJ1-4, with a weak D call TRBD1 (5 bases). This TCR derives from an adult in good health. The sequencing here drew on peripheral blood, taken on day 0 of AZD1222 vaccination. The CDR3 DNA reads TGTGCCAGCAGCTTAGAACCCCCAGGGTCAGGCGAAAAACTGTTTTTT. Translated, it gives CASSLEPPGSGEKLFF.